This entry concerns a single T cell receptor (beta chain). The record originates from a study of CD8 T cells in Susac syndrome. High-throughput TCR beta sequencing covered peripheral CD8+ and CD4+ T cells. The CD8+ and CD4+ T cells were negatively isolated, with the TEMRA cells enriched by FACS. An input of about 0.5 to 1 ug of RNA was subjected to reverse transcription using random hexamers. The TCR beta CDR3 was amplified by immunoSEQ multiplex PCR across 54 Vbeta, 13 Jbeta. Using its own MiXCR run on the immunoSEQ multiplex PCR reads, TCRdb lists one record per CDR3 protein. Among about 160,000 distinct CDR3 sequences listed, around 90% were seen once. CDR3 length: 14 amino acids. Trimming removed 6 bases from V and 9 bases from J, with 18 bases in between. Germline V gene sequence: CDR1 SNHLY, CDR2 FYNNEI.

Sample: CD4+ T cells from PBMCs. This TCR was sampled from a human donor in good health. The chain carries TRBV2 and TRBJ1-5, with D hard to call. CDR3 in amino acids: CASSFLRAQWPQHF. Here the CDR3 DNA reads TGTGCCAGCAGCTTCCTCCGGGCCCAATGGCCCCAGCATTTT.